The source of this T cell receptor (beta chain) is a study of blood T cells in healthy people across ages. Study overall: Template switching caught about one barcoded beta molecule for each two T cells.

Next came a second PCR, run for about 6 to 12 cycles, which used a sample-barcoded 5' primer along with a J-beta primer mix. In TCRdb, the 5' RACE reads were re-called with MiXCR into one record per CDR3 protein. The table records hundreds of thousands of distinct CDR3 sequences, more than 45% of them present only once. This CDR3 is built from 13 residues. The germline V gene has CDR1 DFQATT and CDR2 SNEGSKA (reference sequence). The sequence came from a woman older than 75 in good health. This chain joins TRBV20-1 and TRBJ1-1, with TRBD1 as a possible D gene (5 bases). The sequenced sample consisted of blood. This CDR3 is CRTPGPIGTEAFF. CDR3 in DNA: TGCAGAACCCCGGGACCCATTGGCACTGAAGCTTTCTTT.